This TCR beta chain was sequenced for a study of memory CD4+ T cells and cytomegalovirus serostatus. As for the study in general: This sample comes from healthy Belgian adults, about 10 CMV seropositive, 20 to 25 seronegative.

Study conclusions and caveats: Suggested: most of the CMV-linked TCR signature lies in CD4+ memory cells.

The CDR3 sequence is 12 residues long. The germline V gene has CDR1 SNHLY and CDR2 FYNNEI. V was clipped by 0 bases and J by 14 bases; unmatched bases: 2. Single viable CD3+CD4+CD8-CD45RO+ cells were sorted as the memory CD4+ T cells. Donors' CMV status reflects serum IgG against pp150, pp28, p38, p52. Per the original methods: After removing out-of-frame reads, over 2 million distinct TCRbeta sequences remained. Data came from immunoSEQ multiplex PCR; TCRdb stores just in-frame clones and leaves some out. The V and J calls and clone size are taken from that table; D and trimming were inferred from the DNA. The sample lists approximately 45,000 clones; about four fifths were seen once. Points on this clone: Its antigen is still unknown.

V and J are TRBV2 and TRBJ2-1, with 9 bases fitting TRBD2. Material: memory CD4+ T cells from blood. The sequence came from an adult in good health and CMV-seronegative. DNA of the CDR3: TGTGCCAGCAGTGAAGCTAGCGGGAGAGAGTTCTTC. Its protein product is CASSEASGREFF. The complete variable domain, with remaining parts taken from reference TRBV2 and TRBJ2-1, reads EPEVTQTPSHQVTQMGQEVILRCVPISNHLYFYWYRQILGQKVEFLVSFYNNEISEKSEIFDDQFSVERPDGSNFTLKIRSTKLEDSAMYFCASSEASGREFFGPGTRLTVL.